This is a list of T cell receptor beta chains from one sample in a study of T and B cells in COVID-19 patients. TCRdb used MiXCR to reprocess the multiplex PCR reads, holding one entry per CDR3 protein. The sample contains nearly 15,000 distinct CDR3 sequences, about 29% of which appear only once. The sequenced sample consisted of blood. These receptors were obtained from a human donor who had recovered from COVID-19. Both conserved end residues are part of each CDR3. Only part of the rows carry a size: once, few, many, or a class if the clone is expanded.

len	abundance	v_gene	CDR3aa
13	few	TRBV5-6	CASGWTGTGGYTF
18	few	TRBV18	CASSPLGTGSVSSYEQYF
13	-	TRBV20-1	CSALDGLAGELFF
15	few	TRBV6-5	CASSYPGQGAKTQYF
12	-	TRBV12-3/TRBV12-4	CASSLKGYEQYF
12	few	TRBV7-9	CASSFSGTEAFF
13	-	TRBV27	CASKLAGSYGYTF
13	many	TRBV29-1	CSVDPDSVTEAFF
16	-	TRBV6-2/TRBV6-3	CASSDRLLSGSNDQFF
13	medium-sized	TRBV18	CASSPSGQETQYF
17	medium-sized	TRBV19	CASSSRDSGGSYNEQFF
14	few	TRBV18	CASSLGQMNTEAFF
13	medium-sized	TRBV6-5	CASSYSSRNTQYF
13	-	TRBV24-1	CATSEPGANVLTF
15	few	TRBV6-5	CASSYSADRTYEQYF
13	-	TRBV20-1	CSASRGQNNEQFF
15	many	TRBV12-3/TRBV12-4	CASSFQPSKDTEAFF
16	-	TRBV6-5	CASSYSISTGDTEAFF
13	many	TRBV18	CASSPGTDEKLFF
12	medium-sized	TRBV29-1	CSVAGTNTEAFF
13	medium-sized	TRBV29-1	CSVAYTGGFEAFF
15	few	TRBV5-5	CASSPGQGAYQPQHF
14	medium-sized	TRBV30	CAWSVRVSYNEQFF
14	many	TRBV6-1	CASSGRLSTDTQYF
15	-	TRBV27	CASTFLRGQGNIQYF
14	few	TRBV10-3	CAIRTGTGAYEQYF